Sequencing of this T cell receptor beta chain was carried out in a study of blood T cell repertoires in COVID-19. Background on the study: Researchers got acute and convalescent COVID-19 samples from the United States, Italy and Spain. PBMCs, B-cell-depleted T cells, or T cells were the source of the cDNA or gDNA that made up the material.

Under the authors' procedure: Using reference gene primer amplification, nucleated cell counts were estimated. TCRdb's copy holds only in-frame clones and misses some; the assay was immunoSEQ multiplex PCR. V and J calls and clone size are given by that table; D and trimming were obtained from the DNA. The sample has 60,000 to 65,000 clones, 88% seen once. The CDR3 length is 13 residues. Germline V lookup: CDR1 SGHAT, CDR2 FQNNGV. Between the trimmed V and J ends, which lost 0 bases and 9 bases, there was a span of 9 bases. The receptor was isolated from a man over 45 with active COVID-19. The chain combines TRBV11-2 with TRBJ1-5; D is uncertain. Material for sequencing was peripheral blood. The CDR3 reads CASSLERGSPQHF. In DNA, the CDR3 is TGTGCCAGCAGCTTAGAGCGGGGATCGCCCCAGCATTTT. The full variable domain, its missing parts supplied by reference TRBV11-2 and TRBJ1-5, is EAGVAQSPRYKIIEKRQSVAFWCNPISGHATLYWYQQILGQGPKLLIQFQNNGVVDDSQLPKDRFSAERLKGVDSTLKIQPAKLEDSAVYLCASSLERGSPQHFGDGTRLSIL.